A single sample is the source of the 2 T cell receptor beta chains below, sequenced in a study of Ad26.COV2.S vaccination and SARS-CoV-2 variants. Libraries were prepared by immunoSEQ multiplex PCR; TCRdb keeps only in-frame clonotypes and omits some of them. The sample includes about 350,000 clones, 85% to 90% seen only once; the top ten take around 5%. The treatment: around 19 received Ad26.COV2.S at low or high dose, single or two shots; roughly five received placebo; per-sample allocation not given. All samples were drawn on day 63, counting from the first vaccine or placebo injection. The material was peripheral blood, obtained in a trial of Ad26.COV2.S vaccine versus placebo. These receptors were collected from a person aged 18-60 years who received the Ad26.COV2.S COVID-19 vaccine or a placebo.

The count of this clone is one. Here the CDR3 DNA reads TGTGCCAGCAGTCCCTCACAGGGTCCCAAGAATGAAAAACTGTTTTTT. Its protein product is CASSPSQGPKNEKLFF. The chain combines TRBV28 with TRBJ1-4; D perhaps matches TRBD1 (6 bases). The CDR3 consists of 16 residues. Germline V gene data show CDR1 as MDHEN and CDR2 as SYDVKM. Trimming cost V 5 bases and J 5 bases, with 18 bases left between them.

V usage is TRBV6-5 and J usage is TRBJ1-1; D remains unclear. V lost 6 bases and J lost 9, with 17 bases in between. This CDR3 contains 13 residues. Germline V gives CDR1 MNHEY, CDR2 SVGAGI. CDR3 sequence reads: CASRDNMVGQAFF. Written as DNA, the CDR3 is TGTGCCAGCAGGGATAACATGGTAGGTCAAGCTTTCTTT.